This passage covers 8 T cell receptor beta chains from one sample sequenced in a study of long-term antiretroviral therapy in people with HIV. With survey level as its setting, the immunoSEQ assay was v3.0. Some clones are missing from TCRdb's copy, which holds only in-frame ones; the method was immunoSEQ multiplex PCR. The sample carries tens of thousands of clones, around 90% recorded once. The input for sequencing was unsorted PBMCs, taken 1.8 years after starting antiretroviral therapy. The source is a young woman with HIV.

V usage is TRBV19 and J usage is TRBJ2-5; a possible D gene is TRBD1 (7 bases). Germline V CDR1 and CDR2: LNHDA, SQIVND (reference sequence). The V and J ends lost 8 bases and 2 bases respectively, with 12 bases between them. This CDR3 spans 13 amino acids. The CDR3 DNA reads as TGTGCCAGTGCCAGGGGGGCACAAGAGACCCAGTACTTC. Encoded protein: CASARGAQETQYF.

CDR3 sequence (DNA): TGTGCCAGTAGTATAGACGATACAGGGTATGGCTACACCTTC. Encoded protein: CASSIDDTGYGYTF. This chain links TRBV19 with TRBJ1-2; the D gene is possibly TRBD1 (6 bases). CDR3 size: 14 residues. Between the trimmed V and J ends, which lost 0 bases and 5 bases, there was a span of 10 bases. CDR1 and CDR2 (germline): LNHDA, SQIVND (reference sequence).

The chain couples TRBV4-2 to TRBJ2-3, with D hard to call. The germline V and J ends were trimmed by 0 bases and 7 bases, with 8 bases remaining between them. The CDR3 is made up of 13 amino acids. Germline V lookup: CDR1 LGHNA, CDR2 YNFKEQ. The CDR3 loop is CASSQDRSNTQYF. CDR3 DNA: TGTGCCAGCAGCCAAGATCGAAGCAATACGCAGTATTTT.

The chain has TRBV29-1 and TRBJ2-7; 9 positions match TRBD1. With V trimmed by 7 bases and J by 1 base, 5 bases remained unmatched. The CDR3 length is 13 residues. Per germline, CDR1 SQVTM and CDR2 ANQGSEA. As DNA, the CDR3 is TGCAGCGCAAGACAGGGGGGGTCCTACGAGCAGTACTTC. This translates into CSARQGGSYEQYF.

This clone appeared a single time. This chain uses TRBV4-3 with TRBJ2-5, with 8 bases lining up with TRBD2. Germline CDR1 reads LGHNA; CDR2 reads YSLEER. The trim removed 2 bases at V and 4 bases at J, leaving 15 bases unmatched. The CDR3 has 18 residues. In nucleotides, the CDR3 is TGCGCCAGCAGCCAAACGAAAACCCCAGCGGGAGAAGCAGAGACCCAGTACTTC. It codes for CASSQTKTPAGEAETQYF.

The DNA for the CDR3 is TGTGCCAGTAGTATAGAGCTGGGGTGGGGGCACACTGAAGCTTTCTTT. Its translation is CASSIELGWGHTEAFF. The V gene is TRBV19, the J gene TRBJ1-1; a weak D match, TRBD1 (6 bases). CDR3 length equals 16 residues. Germline V gene data show CDR1 as LNHDA and CDR2 as SQIVND (reference sequence). Trimming shortened V by 0 bases and J by 3 bases, and 14 bases separated the two germline ends.

The V gene is TRBV5-5, the J gene TRBJ1-5; TRBD1 matches at 9 bases. The CDR3 length is 16 residues. With 4 bases clipped from V and 0 bases from J, the junction kept 5 bases outside the gene matches. Germline CDR1 SGHKS, CDR2 YYEKEE (reference sequence). DNA for the CDR3: TGTGCCAGCAGCCCGGGACAGGGACTTAGCAATCAGCCCCAGCATTTT. Its translation is CASSPGQGLSNQPQHF. Complete variable domain (other parts from reference TRBV5-5 and TRBJ1-5): DAGVTQSPTHLIKTRGQQVTLRCSPISGHKSVSWYQQVLGQGPQFIFQYYEKEERGRGNFPDRFSARQFPNYSSELNVNALLLGDSALYLCASSPGQGLSNQPQHFGDGTRLSIL.

This chain joins TRBV4-3 and TRBJ1-2; no definite D call. Trimming removed 0 bases at V and 3 bases at J, with 11 bases between. The CDR3 has 15 residues. Germline V gives CDR1 LGHNA, CDR2 YSLEER. The CDR3 region has the DNA TGCGCCAGCAGCCAAGATTCGGACGGTGACTATGGCTACACCTTC. This codes for CASSQDSDGDYGYTF.